This T cell receptor beta chain was identified in a study of blood T cell repertoires in COVID-19. At the level of the study: COVID-19 samples collected from the United States, Italy and Spain covered acute and convalescent phases. T cells, B-cell-depleted T cells, or PBMCs provided the cDNA or gDNA that served as material.

CDR3 size: 12 residues. V shed 3 bases and J shed 4 bases, with 6 bases lying between them. Germline V gene data show CDR1 as ENHRY and CDR2 as SYGVKD. As handled by the study authors: Amplifying reference gene primers gave estimates of nucleated cell counts. The method was immunoSEQ multiplex PCR; TCRdb's version includes in-frame clones alone and lacks a portion of them. Clone size and the V and J calls come from that table; the DNA yielded D and trimming. In the table there are about 56,000 clones, 89% of which are singletons. The V gene is TRBV10-3, the J gene TRBJ2-5; weak D call: TRBD1 (6 bases). Sequencing was done on a sample of peripheral blood. The clonotype was recovered from a woman aged 60-75 years with COVID-19, enrolled during active disease. The CDR3 sequence: CAISEGGETQYF. The CDR3 region has the DNA TGTGCCATCAGTGAAGGGGGAGAGACCCAGTACTTC.